Sequencing of this TCR beta chain was carried out in a study of T cell responses to AZD1222 COVID-19 vaccine. Here immunoSEQ multiplex PCR was the method, and the copy in TCRdb shows in-frame clones only, minus some. The table includes 120,000 to 150,000 clones, 90% detected once. V shed 3 bases and J shed 6 bases, with 14 bases lying between them. Germline CDR1 SGHTA, CDR2 FQGTGA. The CDR3 is 14 amino acids. The sequence came from an adult in good health. V gene TRBV7-3 combines with J gene TRBJ1-1, with a possible D match to TRBD1 (5 bases). The specimen was peripheral blood, collected on day 0 of AZD1222 vaccination. CDR3 in DNA: TGTGCCAGCAGCTTGGTTTCGGGGGAATCTGAAGCTTTCTTT. It encodes CASSLVSGESEAFF.